The T cell receptor (beta chain) under discussion was sequenced for a study of blood T cell repertoires in COVID-19 (dated by TCRdb to about 2020). About the investigation overall: Collaborator samples came from the United States, Italy and Spain and covered acute and convalescent phases of COVID-19. The samples were drawn from the first 160 participants of the ongoing ImmuneRACE study and from 1,200 or so subjects provided by 6 global collaborators. Sample metadata almost always included a de-identified subject ID, COVID-19 status, age in years and sex. The material from the prospective study consisted of cDNA or gDNA derived from T cells, B-cell-depleted T cells, or PBMCs. Subjects who had been exposed to COVID-19, were actively infected with it, or had recovered from it provided the deeply sampled blood TCRbeta repertoires that made up the dataset. Where HLA class I and class II types were available, the types were taken from metadata supplied by the sample provider, not from assay-based typing. The repertoires were made available in a free public database intended to serve as a resource for research on the immune response to SARS-CoV-2.

With regard to this clone: The antigen it recognizes is unknown. No quality values exist for individual bases; no much larger clone is one base distant.

The collaborating institutions used their own protocols to collect whole blood in K2EDTA tubes. For TCRbeta analysis, collaborators shipped samples as frozen whole blood, isolated PBMCs, or DNA extracted from either of those sample types. The paper's findings and limits, for the study overall: The quantity of clinical and demographic metadata differed by source and by participant and was supplied without curation.

The trim is 0 bases for V and 2 bases for J, with a gap of 16 bases between the germline ends. The CDR3 covers 17 residues, taking in both the cysteine and the phenylalanine. Only the CDR3 region is kept as DNA, spanning 51 bases read in frame from base 1. The CDR1 and CDR2 encoded by the germline V gene are LGHNA and YSLEER. The immunoSEQ Assay, a bias-controlled multiplex PCR, was used to amplify TCRbeta CDR3 regions from genomic DNA. The original pipeline was this. Within the assay, amplification of reference gene primers was used to estimate how many nucleated cells each sample contained. To quantify the absolute abundance of each unique TCRbeta CDR3 rearrangement, sequence reads were collapsed and filtered. For each sample, productive Simpson clonality was calculated as the square root of Simpson's diversity index across productive rearrangements. The immuneACCESS repertoire file appears here via TCRdb, limited to in-frame rearrangements. These files lack a portion of the clones; in checked studies, under half of the deficit traces to unresolved V genes, and the cause of the others is not known. That table supplies the V and J calls and clone size; D and trimming were determined from the DNA. The sample yields some 130,000 clones; 88% were counted once. The ten largest clones capture more than 2% of the sample.

The sequence links TRBV4-3 to TRBJ2-5; TRBD2 is a weak D gene call, 5 bases matching. The receptor's source is a man in his 70s with active COVID-19. The specimen sequenced was peripheral blood. The CDR3 in this case is CASSQEGSRALQETQYF. The DNA reads as follows: TGCGCCAGCAGCCAAGAGGGCTCGCGGGCTCTTCAAGAGACCCAGTACTTC.